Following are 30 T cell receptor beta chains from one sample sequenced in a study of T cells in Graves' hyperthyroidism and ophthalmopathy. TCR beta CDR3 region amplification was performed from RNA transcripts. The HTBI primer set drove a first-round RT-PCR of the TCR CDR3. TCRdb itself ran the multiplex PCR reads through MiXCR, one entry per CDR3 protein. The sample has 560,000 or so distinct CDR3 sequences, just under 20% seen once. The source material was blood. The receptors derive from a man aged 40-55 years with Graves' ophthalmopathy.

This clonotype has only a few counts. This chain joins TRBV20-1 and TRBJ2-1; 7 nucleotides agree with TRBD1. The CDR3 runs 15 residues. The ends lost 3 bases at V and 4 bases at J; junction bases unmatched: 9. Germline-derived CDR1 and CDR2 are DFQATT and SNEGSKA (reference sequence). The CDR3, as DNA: TGCAGTGCTAGGAGAGGGGGCTCCGCTTACAATGAGCAGTTCTTC. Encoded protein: CSARRGGSAYNEQFF.

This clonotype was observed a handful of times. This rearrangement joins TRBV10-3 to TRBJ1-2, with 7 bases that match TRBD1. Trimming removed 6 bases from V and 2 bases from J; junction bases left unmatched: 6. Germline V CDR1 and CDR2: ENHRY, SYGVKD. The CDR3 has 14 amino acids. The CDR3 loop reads CAISGTETNYGYTF. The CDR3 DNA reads TGTGCCATCAGCGGGACAGAGACCAACTATGGCTACACCTTC.

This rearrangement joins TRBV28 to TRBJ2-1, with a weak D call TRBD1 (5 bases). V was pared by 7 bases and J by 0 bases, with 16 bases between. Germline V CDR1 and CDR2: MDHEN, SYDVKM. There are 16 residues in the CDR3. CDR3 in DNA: TGTGCCAGCACCGCCGACAGCGCCCCCTCCTACAATGAGCAGTTCTTC. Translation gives CASTADSAPSYNEQFF.

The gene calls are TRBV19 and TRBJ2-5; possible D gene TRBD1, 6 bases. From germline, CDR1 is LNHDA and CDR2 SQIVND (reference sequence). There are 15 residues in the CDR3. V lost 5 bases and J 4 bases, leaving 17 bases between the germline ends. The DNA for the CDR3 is TGTGCCAGTAGTCAACCTTACCAGGGGCGAGAGACCCAGTACTTC. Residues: CASSQPYQGRETQYF.

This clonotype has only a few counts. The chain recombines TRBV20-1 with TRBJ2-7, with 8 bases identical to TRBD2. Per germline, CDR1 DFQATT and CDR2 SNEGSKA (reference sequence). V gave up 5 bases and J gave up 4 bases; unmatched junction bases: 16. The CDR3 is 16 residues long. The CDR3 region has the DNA TGCAGTGCTCTCTCCCGGGAGGGTGGCAGGGTGTACGAGCAGTACTTC. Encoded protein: CSALSREGGRVYEQYF.

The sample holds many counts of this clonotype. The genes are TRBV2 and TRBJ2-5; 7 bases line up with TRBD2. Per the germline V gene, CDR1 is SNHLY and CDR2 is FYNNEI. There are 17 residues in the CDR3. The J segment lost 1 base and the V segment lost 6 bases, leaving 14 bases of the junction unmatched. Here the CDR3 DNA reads TGTGCCAGCAGCGAACTTGGGGTGGGGGGGACCCAAGAGACCCAGTACTTC. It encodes CASSELGVGGTQETQYF.

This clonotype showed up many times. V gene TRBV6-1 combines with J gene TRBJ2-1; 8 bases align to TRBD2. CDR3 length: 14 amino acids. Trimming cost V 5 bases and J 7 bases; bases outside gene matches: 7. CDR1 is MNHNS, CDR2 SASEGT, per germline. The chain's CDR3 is CASSTRGGKNEQFF. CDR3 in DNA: TGTGCCAGCAGTACCCGGGGGGGGAAGAATGAGCAGTTCTTC.

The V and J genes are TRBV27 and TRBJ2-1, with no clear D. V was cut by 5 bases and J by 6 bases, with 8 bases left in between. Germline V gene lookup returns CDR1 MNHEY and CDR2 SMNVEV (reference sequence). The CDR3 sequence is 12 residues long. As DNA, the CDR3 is TGTGCCAGCAGTCCAGGTCCCAATGAGCAGTTCTTC. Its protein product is CASSPGPNEQFF.

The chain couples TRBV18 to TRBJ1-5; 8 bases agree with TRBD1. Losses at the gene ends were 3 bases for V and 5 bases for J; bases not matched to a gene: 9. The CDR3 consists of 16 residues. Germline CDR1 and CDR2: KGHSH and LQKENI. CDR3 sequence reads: CASSPRAGGADQPQHF. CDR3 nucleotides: TGTGCCAGCTCACCCCGAGCAGGGGGCGCCGATCAGCCCCAGCATTTT.

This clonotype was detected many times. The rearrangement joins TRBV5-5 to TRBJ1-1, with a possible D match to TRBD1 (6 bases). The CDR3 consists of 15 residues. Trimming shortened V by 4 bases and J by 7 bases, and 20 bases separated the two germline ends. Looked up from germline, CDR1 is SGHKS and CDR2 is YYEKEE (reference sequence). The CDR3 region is CASSLGGRVEVEAFF. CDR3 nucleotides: TGTGCCAGCAGCCTGGGGGGCAGGGTCGAGGTTGAAGCTTTCTTT.

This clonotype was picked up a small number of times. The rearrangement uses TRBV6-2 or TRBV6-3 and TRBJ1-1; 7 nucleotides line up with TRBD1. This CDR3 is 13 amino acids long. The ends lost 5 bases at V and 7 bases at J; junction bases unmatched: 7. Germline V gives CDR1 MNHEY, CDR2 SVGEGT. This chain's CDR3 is CASSQGGMVEAFF. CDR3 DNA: TGTGCCAGCAGTCAAGGGGGCATGGTTGAAGCTTTCTTT.

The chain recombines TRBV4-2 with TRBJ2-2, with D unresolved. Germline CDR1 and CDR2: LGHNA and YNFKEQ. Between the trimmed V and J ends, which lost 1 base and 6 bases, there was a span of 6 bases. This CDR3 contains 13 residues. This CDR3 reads CASSQVESGELFF. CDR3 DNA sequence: TGTGCCAGCAGCCAAGTAGAGTCCGGGGAGCTGTTTTTT.

This chain's CDR3 is CASWRGGPYEQYF. For the CDR3, the DNA is TGTGCCAGCTGGCGGGGGGGCCCCTACGAGCAGTACTTC. The rearrangement uses TRBV6-1 and TRBJ2-7; the match to TRBD2 covers 9 bases. The CDR3 consists of 13 residues. The V gene end was trimmed by 8 bases and the J gene end by 2 bases; junction bases not matched to a gene: 4. In germline, CDR1 is MNHNS, CDR2 SASEGT.

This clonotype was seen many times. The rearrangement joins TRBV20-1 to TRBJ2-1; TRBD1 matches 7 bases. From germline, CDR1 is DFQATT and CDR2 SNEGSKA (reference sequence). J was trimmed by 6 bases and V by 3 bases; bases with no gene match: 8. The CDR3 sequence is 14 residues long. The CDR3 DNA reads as TGCAGTGCTAGTTCTAGGACAGGAGCCAATGAGCAGTTCTTC. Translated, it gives CSASSRTGANEQFF.

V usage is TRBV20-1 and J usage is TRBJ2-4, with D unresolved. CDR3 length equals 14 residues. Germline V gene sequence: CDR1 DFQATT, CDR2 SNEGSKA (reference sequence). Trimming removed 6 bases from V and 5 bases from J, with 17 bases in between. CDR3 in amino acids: CSAPSSPTQNIQYF. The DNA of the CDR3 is TGCAGTGCACCCAGCAGTCCTACACAAAACATTCAGTACTTC.

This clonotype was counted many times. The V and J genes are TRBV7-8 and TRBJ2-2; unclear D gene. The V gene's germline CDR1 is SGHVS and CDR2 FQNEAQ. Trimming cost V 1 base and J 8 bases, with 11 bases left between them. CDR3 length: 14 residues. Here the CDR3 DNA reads TGTGCCAGCAGCTTAGGGGCCGGTGCTGGGGAGCTGTTTTTT. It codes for CASSLGAGAGELFF.

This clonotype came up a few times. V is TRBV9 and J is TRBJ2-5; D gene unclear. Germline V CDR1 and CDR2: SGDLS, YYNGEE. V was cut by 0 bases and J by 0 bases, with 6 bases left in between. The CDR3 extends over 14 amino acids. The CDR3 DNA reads TGTGCCAGCAGCGTAGCGTCATACCAAGAGACCCAGTACTTC. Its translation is CASSVASYQETQYF.

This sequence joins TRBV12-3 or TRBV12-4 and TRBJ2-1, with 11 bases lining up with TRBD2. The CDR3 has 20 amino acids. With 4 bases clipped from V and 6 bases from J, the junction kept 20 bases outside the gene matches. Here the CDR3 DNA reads TGTGCCAGCAGTTCCCCGACTAGCGGGGACCAAATTTCAAAGGGCAATGAGCAGTTCTTC. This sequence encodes CASSSPTSGDQISKGNEQFF.

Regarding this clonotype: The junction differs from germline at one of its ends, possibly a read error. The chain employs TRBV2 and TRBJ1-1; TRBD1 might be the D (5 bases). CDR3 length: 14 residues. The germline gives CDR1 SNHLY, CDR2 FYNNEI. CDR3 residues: CASNEGQLNTEAFF. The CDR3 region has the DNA TGTGCCAGCAATGAAGGACAATTGAACACTGAAGCTTTCTTT.

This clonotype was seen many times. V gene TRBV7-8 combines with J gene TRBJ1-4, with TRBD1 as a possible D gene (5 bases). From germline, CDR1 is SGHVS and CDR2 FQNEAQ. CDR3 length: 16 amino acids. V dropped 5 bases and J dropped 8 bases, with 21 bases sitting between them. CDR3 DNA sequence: TGTGCCAGCAGCCGGGGACTTCGGCGGGCCCAGGAAAAACTGTTTTTT. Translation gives CASSRGLRRAQEKLFF.

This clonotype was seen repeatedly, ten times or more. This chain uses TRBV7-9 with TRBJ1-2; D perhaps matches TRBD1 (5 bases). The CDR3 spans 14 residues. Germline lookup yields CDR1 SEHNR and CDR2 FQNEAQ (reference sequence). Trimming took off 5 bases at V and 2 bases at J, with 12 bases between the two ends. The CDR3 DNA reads TGTGCCAGCAGCGAGACGGGACGGAACTATGGCTACACCTTC. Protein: CASSETGRNYGYTF.

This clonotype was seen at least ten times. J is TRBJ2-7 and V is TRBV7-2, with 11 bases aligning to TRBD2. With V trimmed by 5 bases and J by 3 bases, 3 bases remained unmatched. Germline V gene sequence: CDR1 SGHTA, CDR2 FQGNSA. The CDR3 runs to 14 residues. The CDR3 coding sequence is TGTGCCAGCAGCACGGGACTAGCGGTCTACGAGCAGTACTTC. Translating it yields CASSTGLAVYEQYF.

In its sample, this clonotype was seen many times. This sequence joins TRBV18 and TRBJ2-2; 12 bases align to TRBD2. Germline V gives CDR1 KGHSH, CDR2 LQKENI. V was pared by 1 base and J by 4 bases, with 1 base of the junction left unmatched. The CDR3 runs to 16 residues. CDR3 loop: CASSPLGLAGTGELFF. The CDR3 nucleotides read TGTGCCAGCTCACCACTGGGACTAGCGGGCACCGGGGAGCTGTTTTTT.

This CDR3 reads CASSQAGGGFNEQFF. The CDR3 nucleotides read TGCGCCAGCAGCCAGGCCGGGGGCGGTTTCAATGAGCAGTTCTTC. V is TRBV4-1 and J is TRBJ2-1, with D perhaps matching TRBD1 or TRBD2 (6 bases each). Trimming left V 3 bases short and J 6 bases short, with 15 bases between. CDR3 length equals 15 residues. In germline, CDR1 is MGHRA, CDR2 YSYEKL.

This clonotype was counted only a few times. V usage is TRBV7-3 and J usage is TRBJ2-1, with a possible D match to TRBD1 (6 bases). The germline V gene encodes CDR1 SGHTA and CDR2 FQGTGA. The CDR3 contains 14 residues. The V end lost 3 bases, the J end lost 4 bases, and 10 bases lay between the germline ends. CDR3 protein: CASSFDRFYNEQFF. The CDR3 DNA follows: TGTGCCAGCAGCTTTGACAGGTTTTACAATGAGCAGTTCTTC.

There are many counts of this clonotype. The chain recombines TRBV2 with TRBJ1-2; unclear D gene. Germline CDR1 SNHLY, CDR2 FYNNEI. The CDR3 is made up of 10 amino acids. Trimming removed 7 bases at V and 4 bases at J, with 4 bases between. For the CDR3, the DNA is TGTGCCAGCAACAGCTATGGCTACACCTTC. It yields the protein CASNSYGYTF. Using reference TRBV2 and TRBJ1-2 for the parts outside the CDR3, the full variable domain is EPEVTQTPSHQVTQMGQEVILRCVPISNHLYFYWYRQILGQKVEFLVSFYNNEISEKSEIFDDQFSVERPDGSNFTLKIRSTKLEDSAMYFCASNSYGYTFGSGTRLTVV.

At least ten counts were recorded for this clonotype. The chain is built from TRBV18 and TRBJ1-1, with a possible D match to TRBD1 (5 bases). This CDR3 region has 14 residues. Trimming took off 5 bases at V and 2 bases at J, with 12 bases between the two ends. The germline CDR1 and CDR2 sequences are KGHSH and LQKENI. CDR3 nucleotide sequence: TGTGCCAGCTCATCCTCCCAGGGAAACACTGAAGCTTTCTTT. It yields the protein CASSSSQGNTEAFF.

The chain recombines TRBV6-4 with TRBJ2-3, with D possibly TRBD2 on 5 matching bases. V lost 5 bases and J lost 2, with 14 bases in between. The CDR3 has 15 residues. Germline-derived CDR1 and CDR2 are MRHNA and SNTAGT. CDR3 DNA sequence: TGTGCCAGCAGTCAGGACGGGAAAAACACAGATACGCAGTATTTT. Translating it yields CASSQDGKNTDTQYF.

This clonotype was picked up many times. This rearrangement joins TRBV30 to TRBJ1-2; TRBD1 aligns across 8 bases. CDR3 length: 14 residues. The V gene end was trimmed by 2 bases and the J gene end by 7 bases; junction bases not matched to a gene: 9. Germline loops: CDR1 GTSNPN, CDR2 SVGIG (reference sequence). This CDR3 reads CAWSIGQGRLGYTF. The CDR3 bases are TGTGCCTGGAGTATTGGACAGGGCCGGCTTGGCTACACCTTC.

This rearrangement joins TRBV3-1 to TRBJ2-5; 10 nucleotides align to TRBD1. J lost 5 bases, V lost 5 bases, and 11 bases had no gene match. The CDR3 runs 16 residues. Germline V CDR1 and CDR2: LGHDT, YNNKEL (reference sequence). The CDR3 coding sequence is TGTGCCAGCAGCTTAAGGACAGGGGGTGTAGTCGAGACCCAGTACTTC. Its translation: CASSLRTGGVVETQYF.